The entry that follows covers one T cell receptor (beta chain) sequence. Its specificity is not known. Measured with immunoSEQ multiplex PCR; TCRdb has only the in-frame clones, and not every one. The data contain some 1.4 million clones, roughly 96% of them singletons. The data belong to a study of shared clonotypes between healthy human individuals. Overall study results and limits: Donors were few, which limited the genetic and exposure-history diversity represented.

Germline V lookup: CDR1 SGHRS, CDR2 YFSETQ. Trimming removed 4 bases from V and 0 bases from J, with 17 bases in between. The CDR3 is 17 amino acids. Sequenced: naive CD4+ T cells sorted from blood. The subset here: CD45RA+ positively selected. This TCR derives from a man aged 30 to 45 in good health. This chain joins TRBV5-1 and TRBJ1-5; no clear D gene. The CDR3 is CASSPRHLEASNQPQHF. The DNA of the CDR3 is TGCGCCAGCAGCCCACGGCACTTGGAGGCTAGCAATCAGCCCCAGCATTTT.